The 18 T cell receptor beta chains below all came from one sample that was sequenced in a study of spatial heterogeneity in lung cancer. TCRdb reanalysed the 5' RACE reads using MiXCR and keeps one entry per CDR3 protein. The sample yields approximately 2,500 distinct CDR3 sequences, 4.4% seen once. Indicated time point: sample taken at primary tumor resection. Tumor, nontumor lung or frozen PBMC supplied whole RNA, sequenced without sorting. Material: normal lung tissue next to the tumor, obtained at surgery. These receptors originate from a female donor with early-stage non-small cell lung cancer.

This clonotype appeared a few times. This may come from a read error, since a much larger clone is one base off. The chain links TRBV28 to TRBJ1-5; 9 bases fit TRBD1. Germline V gene lookup returns CDR1 MDHEN and CDR2 SYDVKM. The CDR3 sequence is 16 residues long. The J segment lost 7 bases and the V segment lost 8 bases, leaving 15 bases of the junction unmatched. CDR3 in amino acids: CASGTPWTGARQPQHF. The CDR3 region has the DNA TGTGCCAGCGGTACCCCCTGGACAGGGGCAAGACAGCCCCAGCATTTT.

This clonotype was detected many times. The chain has TRBV2 and TRBJ2-3, with 8 nucleotides matching TRBD2. Per germline, CDR1 SNHLY and CDR2 FYNNEI. This CDR3 has 16 amino acids. J was trimmed by 2 bases and V by 5 bases; bases with no gene match: 9. The CDR3 protein is CASSPWGSGDTDTQYF. The CDR3 DNA sequence: TGTGCCAGCAGTCCCTGGGGTAGCGGGGACACAGATACGCAGTATTTT.

By share, this clonotype counts as large. This sequence joins TRBV30 and TRBJ2-2; weak D call: TRBD1 (7 bases). CDR1 is GTSNPN and CDR2 is SVGIG in the germline V gene (reference sequence). This CDR3 region has 15 residues. V was clipped by 2 bases and J by 2 bases, with 12 bases between them. The CDR3 nucleotides are TGTGCCTGGAGTCCCCAGGGGGGCAACACCGGGGAGCTGTTTTTT. It encodes CAWSPQGGNTGELFF.

This clonotype was seen repeatedly, ten times or more. The V call is TRBV12-3 or TRBV12-4, the J call TRBJ1-6, with 9 bases identical to TRBD1. J lost 9 bases, V lost 6 bases, and 12 bases had no gene match. The CDR3 contains 16 residues. The CDR3 DNA sequence: TGTGCCAGCAGCCAAGGACAGGGGACGAGGCGTTCACCCCTCCACTTT. Amino acid sequence: CASSQGQGTRRSPLHF.

This clonotype qualifies as medium-sized. This chain joins TRBV25-1 and TRBJ1-2; the D gene is possibly TRBD1 (6 bases). This CDR3 has 17 amino acids. Germline V gene data show CDR1 as MGHDK and CDR2 as SYGVNS. Trimming stripped 3 bases from V and 3 bases from J, with 20 bases between. For the CDR3, the DNA is TGTGCCAGCAGTGACCCCAAAACAGGGACGGGAGACTATGGCTACACCTTC. Its protein product is CASSDPKTGTGDYGYTF.

This clonotype is medium-sized. The chain uses TRBV24-1 and TRBJ2-5; a weak D match, TRBD2 (6 bases). The CDR3 totals 15 residues. CDR1 KGHDR and CDR2 SFDVKD come from the germline V gene. Between the trimmed V and J ends, which lost 3 bases and 1 base, there was a span of 11 bases. CDR3: CATSDRGGVQETQYF. In DNA form, the CDR3 reads TGTGCCACCAGTGATCGCGGAGGGGTCCAAGAGACCCAGTACTTC.

This clonotype rates as medium-sized. The rearrangement joins TRBV9 to TRBJ2-5; 9 bases line up with TRBD1. The CDR3 length is 14 residues. Germline trimming cut 4 bases from V and 5 bases from J; bases unmatched to any gene: 6. CDR1 and CDR2 (germline): SGDLS, YYNGEE. The CDR3 DNA sequence: TGTGCCAGCAGCCCCACAGGGGGCAGCGAGACCCAGTACTTC. This sequence encodes CASSPTGGSETQYF.

Judged by abundance, this clonotype is medium-sized. V gene TRBV24-1 combines with J gene TRBJ2-5; unclear D gene. Per the germline V gene, CDR1 is KGHDR and CDR2 is SFDVKD. The CDR3 runs to 16 residues. V lost 11 bases and J lost 1, with 22 bases in between. The CDR3 nucleotides read TGTGCCATCGGGCAAAAAAAAGGCTGGGGCCAAGAGACCCAGTACTTC. As protein: CAIGQKKGWGQETQYF.

This clonotype is medium-sized by share. The chain couples TRBV7-8 to TRBJ1-1, with D unresolved. V gave up 3 bases and J gave up 1 base, with 9 bases separating them. Germline lookup yields CDR1 SGHVS and CDR2 FQNEAQ. The CDR3 is 14 residues long. CDR3 nucleotide sequence: TGTGCCAGCAGCTTGTACGACTCGAACACTGAAGCTTTCTTT. Its translation: CASSLYDSNTEAFF. Filled out from reference TRBV7-8 and TRBJ1-1, the complete variable domain reads GAGVSQSPRYKVAKRGQDVALRCDPISGHVSLFWYQQALGQGPEFLTYFQNEAQLDKSGLPSDRFFAERPEGSVSTLKIQRTQQEDSAVYLCASSLYDSNTEAFFGQGTRLTVV.

This clonotype was detected ten times or more. The chain carries TRBV7-8 and TRBJ2-3, with TRBD2 matching over 10 bases. From germline, CDR1 is SGHVS and CDR2 FQNEAQ. J gave up 3 bases and V 1 base, and 7 bases lay outside the gene matches. The CDR3 is made up of 17 amino acids. The CDR3 spells CASSLGVAGGLTDTQYF. The CDR3, as DNA: TGTGCCAGCAGCTTAGGAGTAGCGGGGGGCTTAACAGATACGCAGTATTTT. The full variable domain, completed using reference TRBV7-8 and TRBJ2-3, is GAGVSQSPRYKVAKRGQDVALRCDPISGHVSLFWYQQALGQGPEFLTYFQNEAQLDKSGLPSDRFFAERPEGSVSTLKIQRTQQEDSAVYLCASSLGVAGGLTDTQYFGPGTRLTVL.

This clonotype has at least ten counts. The chain joins TRBV7-3 to TRBJ2-1; perhaps TRBD1 as D (5 bases). The CDR3 totals 15 residues. Germline V lookup: CDR1 SGHTA, CDR2 FQGTGA. V lost 4 bases to trimming and J lost 0 bases, with 10 bases between them. The DNA of the CDR3 is TGTGCCAGCAGCTCGGACACCGGCTCCTACAATGAGCAGTTCTTC. It codes for CASSSDTGSYNEQFF.

There are many counts of this clonotype. V is TRBV9 and J is TRBJ1-1, with no clear D. The CDR3 is made up of 12 amino acids. V shed 5 bases and J shed 5 bases, with 10 bases lying between them. Per germline, CDR1 SGDLS and CDR2 YYNGEE. The CDR3 protein is CASSRGGTEAFF. The CDR3 nucleotides are TGTGCCAGCAGTCGGGGAGGGACTGAAGCTTTCTTT. Supplemented by reference TRBV9 and TRBJ1-1, the full variable domain reads DSGVTQTPKHLITATGQRVTLRCSPRSGDLSVYWYQQSLDQGLQFLIQYYNGEERAKGNILERFSAQQFPDLHSELNLSSLELGDSALYFCASSRGGTEAFFGQGTRLTVV.

Many counts were recorded for this clonotype. The chain combines TRBV10-3 with TRBJ2-3, with TRBD2 matching over 9 bases. V gave up 10 bases and J gave up 0 bases; unmatched junction bases: 8. CDR1 and CDR2 (germline): ENHRY, SYGVKD. The CDR3 is made up of 15 amino acids. CDR3 nucleotides: TGTGCCACCCTACCGACTAGCGGTAGCACAGATACGCAGTATTTT. Translated: CATLPTSGSTDTQYF.

This clonotype was recorded at least ten times. CDR3 loop: CASQGPGATEAFF. The CDR3 DNA reads TGTGCCAGCCAAGGGCCGGGGGCCACTGAAGCTTTCTTT. This chain uses TRBV3-1 with TRBJ1-1, with a tentative D call TRBD1 (6 bases). CDR3 length: 13 amino acids. Germline assignment: CDR1 LGHDT and CDR2 YNNKEL (reference sequence). Trimming removed 8 bases at V and 4 bases at J, with 14 bases between.

The chain uses TRBV20-1 and TRBJ1-5, with D possibly matching TRBD1 (5 bases). CDR1 is DFQATT and CDR2 is SNEGSKA in the germline V gene (reference sequence). V was cut by 6 bases and J by 3 bases, with 15 bases left in between. The CDR3 consists of 14 residues. This CDR3 is CSATQGGLNQPQHF. The DNA of the CDR3 is TGCAGTGCGACCCAGGGCGGGCTCAATCAGCCCCAGCATTTT.

This clonotype was detected ten times or more. The CDR3 sequence: CSAREWQDPTEAFF. The CDR3 nucleotides are TGCAGTGCTAGAGAATGGCAGGATCCAACTGAAGCTTTCTTT. The chain employs TRBV20-1 and TRBJ1-1; D gene unclear. V lost 0 bases and J lost 5, with 13 bases in between. Looked up from germline, CDR1 is DFQATT and CDR2 is SNEGSKA (reference sequence). This CDR3 region has 14 residues.

At least ten counts were recorded for this clonotype. This chain connects TRBV5-6 to TRBJ2-4; 8 bases map to TRBD1. V gave up 3 bases and J gave up 3 bases; unmatched junction bases: 5. This CDR3 comprises 15 residues. Germline V CDR1 and CDR2: SGHDT, YYEEEE. The CDR3 region is CASSSTGVGKNIQYF. The CDR3 coding sequence is TGTGCCAGCAGCTCGACAGGGGTAGGCAAAAACATTCAGTACTTC.

This clonotype has a count of ten or more. V and J are TRBV7-9 and TRBJ1-3; a weak D match, TRBD1 (6 bases). V lost 4 bases and J lost 1, with 11 bases in between. Germline V gene sequence: CDR1 SEHNR, CDR2 FQNEAQ (reference sequence). The CDR3 length is 15 residues. DNA for the CDR3: TGTGCCAGCAGCTCTCTAGGACAGTCTGGAAACACCATATATTTT. Encoded protein: CASSSLGQSGNTIYF.